The rows below give T cell receptor beta chains drawn from one sample of a study of CD8 T cells in ankylosing spondylitis. TCRdb reprocessed the 5' RACE reads via MiXCR and lists one record per CDR3 protein. Among almost 250,000 distinct CDR3 sequences listed, roughly a third were seen once. The sample comprised blood, either unsorted or a sorted T cell fraction (not recorded which). The origin of the receptors is a male donor with ankylosing spondylitis or in good health (not recorded which). The CDR3 runs from the conserved cysteine through the conserved F or W. D genes are given only for firm matches. Size tells how often a clone was seen (once, few, many) or the class of an expanded clone, and some rows leave it out.

-	TRBJ2-5	TRBV29-1	-	TGCAGCGTTGAAGATCGGGCAGGGGGGCTGGAGACCCAGTACTTC	CSVEDRAGGLETQYF
TRBD1	TRBJ2-5	TRBV6-2/TRBV6-3	-	TGTGCCAGCAGTGACTACAGGGGCCCAGGAGAGACCCAGTACTTC	CASSDYRGPGETQYF
TRBD1	TRBJ1-1	TRBV7-9	many	TGTGCCAGCAGTTTACAGGGGGCGGACACTGAAGCTTTCTTT	CASSLQGADTEAFF
-	TRBJ2-5	TRBV2	-	TGTGCCAGCAGTGGAGGACTAAAAGAGACCCAGTACTTC	CASSGGLKETQYF
-	TRBJ2-5	TRBV11-2	-	TGTGCCAGCAGCTTAGAAGGGTATCGAGGAGAGACCCAGTACTTC	CASSLEGYRGETQYF
-	TRBJ2-1	TRBV18	many	TGTGCCAGCTCCCCGAGCTCCTACAATGAGCAGTTCTTC	CASSPSSYNEQFF
TRBD2	TRBJ2-5	TRBV13	-	TGTGCCAGCAGCTTAGTTAGCGGGGGAGGAGAGGCCCAGTACTTC	CASSLVSGGGEAQYF
-	TRBJ2-1	TRBV20-1	-	TGCAGTGCCCCCAAGGCCGGGCACCCGGTCTTC	CSAPKAGHPVF
-	TRBJ2-5	TRBV20-1	few	TGCAGTGCGCCAAAACCGGGGAGCGGACAAGAGACCCAGTACTTC	CSAPKPGSGQETQYF
-	TRBJ2-5	TRBV29-1	few	TGCAGCGTTGTCTCCGAGACCCAGTACTTC	CSVVSETQYF
TRBD1	TRBJ1-4	TRBV29-1	few	TGCAGCGTCCAACGACAGGGGAGAGAAAAACTGTTTTTT	CSVQRQGREKLFF
-	TRBJ1-2	TRBV3-1	-	TGTGCCAGCAGTCCGGACGGAGGCTATGGCTACACCTTC	CASSPDGGYGYTF
TRBD2	TRBJ2-7	TRBV6-1	-	TGTGCCAGCAGTCCTAGCGGGGGCTACGAGCAGTACTTC	CASSPSGGYEQYF
-	TRBJ2-1	TRBV29-1	-	TGCAGCCAGACCCAGGGGAACTACAATGAGCAGTTCTTC	CSQTQGNYNEQFF
-	TRBJ1-4	TRBV12-3/TRBV12-4	few	TGTGCCAGCAGCCAGGGGTTGGGGGGTGAAAAACTGTTTTTT	CASSQGLGGEKLFF
-	TRBJ2-4	TRBV6-5	few	TGTGCCAGCAGTTCCTGGCAGAACAAGGGCAAAAACATTCAGTACTTC	CASSSWQNKGKNIQYF
-	TRBJ1-2	TRBV12-3/TRBV12-4	-	TGTGCCAGCAGTACCCGGGTGGCGGGTGGCTACACCTTC	CASSTRVAGGYTF
TRBD2	TRBJ2-7	TRBV12-3/TRBV12-4	-	TGTGCCAGCAGTTTTGGCGGGGGGGCTCCCTACGAGCAGTACTTC	CASSFGGGAPYEQYF
TRBD2	TRBJ2-1	TRBV9	few	TGTGCCAGCAGCGTAGCTGGGGGGGGTAACAATGAGCAGTTCTTC	CASSVAGGGNNEQFF
TRBD2	TRBJ2-1	TRBV20-1	few	TGCAGTGCTAGACCCCCTCGTAGCGGGGATGGATACAATGAGCAGTTCTTC	CSARPPRSGDGYNEQFF
-	TRBJ2-2	TRBV20-1	-	TGCAGTGCTAGTGGCCCGCTTACGGGCCCCTCGAACACCGGGGAGCTGTTTTTT	CSASGPLTGPSNTGELFF
TRBD2	TRBJ2-3	TRBV6-1	few	TGTGCCAGCAGGCTCTCCCTGGGCGGGGGTTCAGATACGCAGTATTTT	CASRLSLGGGSDTQYF
TRBD2	TRBJ2-7	TRBV10-3	few	TGTGCCATCAGTGAATTGGCCCTAGCGGGGGGCTACGAGCAGTACTTC	CAISELALAGGYEQYF
-	TRBJ2-3	TRBV7-2	-	TGTGCCAGCAGCTTAGACCAGCGGGATACGCAGTATTTT	CASSLDQRDTQYF
TRBD1	TRBJ1-1	TRBV20-1	-	TGCAGTGCTGGAGGAGACAGGGCGGTCACTGAAGCTTTCTTT	CSAGGDRAVTEAFF